These T cell receptor beta chains were read from a single sample in a study of blood T cell repertoires in COVID-19. Here immunoSEQ multiplex PCR was the method, and the copy in TCRdb shows in-frame clones only, minus some. The data contain about 300,000 clones, approximately 90% of them singletons. Material for sequencing was peripheral blood. These receptors were obtained from a woman between 50 and 59 years old with COVID-19, enrolled during active disease. The conserved cysteine and the conserved F or W are not part of the CDR3 here. D genes are given only for firm matches.

J gene	V gene	D gene	CDR3 protein
TRBJ2-1	TRBV19	TRBD1	ASRQGAVNEQF
TRBJ2-3	TRBV7-7	.	ASSLASGLGTDTQY
TRBJ1-5	TRBV30	.	AWSTGQGNNQPQH
TRBJ2-5	TRBV2	.	ASSVRLDQETQY
TRBJ2-3	TRBV12-2	.	ASRLRAPQGYTDTQY
TRBJ2-7	TRBV3-1/TRBV3-2	.	ASTQQGSEQY
TRBJ2-7	TRBV19	TRBD1	ASSPDRDLYEQY
TRBJ1-1	TRBV3-1/TRBV3-2	.	ASSPRPRGEAF
TRBJ2-1	TRBV11-2	TRBD2	ASSVLASGFNEQF
TRBJ2-1	TRBV7-2	.	ASSLEWGDQF
TRBJ1-2	TRBV9	TRBD1	ASSVDHRGNYGYT
TRBJ2-1	TRBV2	.	ASSPGVHHGGQF
TRBJ2-7	TRBV15	TRBD1	ATSSPGTGSYEQY
TRBJ2-2	TRBV6-1	TRBD2	ASSASGRARTGELF
TRBJ2-5	TRBV10-3	.	AIRNRETQY
TRBJ1-2	TRBV7-6	TRBD1	ASSSPIIDDRADYGYT
TRBJ2-7	TRBV11-3	.	ASTDHPQGSPHEQY
TRBJ1-2	TRBV6-5	.	ASSLPGGGYGYT
TRBJ2-5	TRBV2	.	ASSTNQETQY
TRBJ2-2	TRBV4-1	TRBD2	ASSQDSGSVTGELF
TRBJ1-1	TRBV7-8	TRBD1	ASSLADRGRGNTEAF
TRBJ2-3	TRBV7-6	TRBD2	ASSLHPAGVGTDTQY
TRBJ1-1	TRBV3-1/TRBV3-2	.	ASSRATGFEAF
TRBJ1-5	TRBV2	.	ATQGRSNQPQH
TRBJ1-2	TRBV19	TRBD1	ASSPDRGQGGYT
TRBJ2-2	TRBV19	.	ASSPGPGDRTGELF
TRBJ1-3	TRBV6-5	.	ATLTYIRNTIY
TRBJ2-6	TRBV19	.	ASSIYDSGANVLT
TRBJ2-5	TRBV5-8	.	ASSLSRGAGYQETQY
TRBJ2-7	TRBV6-6	.	ASSYGDRTATYEQY
TRBJ1-1	TRBV19	.	ASSIGLNEAF
TRBJ2-1	TRBV6-2/TRBV6-3	.	ASSAHPGLFLHEQF
TRBJ2-7	TRBV7-9	TRBD1	ASRHAGTGYEQY
TRBJ1-2	TRBV7-2	.	ASSLDAGTDYGYT
TRBJ2-3	TRBV7-9	TRBD2	ASSPGTSIIAQY
TRBJ2-7	TRBV7-2	TRBD2	ASSLGSTGGTSYEQY
TRBJ1-4	TRBV6-5	.	ATKDGGWDEKLF
TRBJ1-3	TRBV9	.	ASSLDRPNSGNTIY
TRBJ2-6	TRBV7-9	.	ASSQRAGPSSSGANVLT
TRBJ1-2	TRBV4-1	.	ASSQYYGYT
TRBJ1-1	TRBV5-6	TRBD1	ASSKGDRRFENTEAF